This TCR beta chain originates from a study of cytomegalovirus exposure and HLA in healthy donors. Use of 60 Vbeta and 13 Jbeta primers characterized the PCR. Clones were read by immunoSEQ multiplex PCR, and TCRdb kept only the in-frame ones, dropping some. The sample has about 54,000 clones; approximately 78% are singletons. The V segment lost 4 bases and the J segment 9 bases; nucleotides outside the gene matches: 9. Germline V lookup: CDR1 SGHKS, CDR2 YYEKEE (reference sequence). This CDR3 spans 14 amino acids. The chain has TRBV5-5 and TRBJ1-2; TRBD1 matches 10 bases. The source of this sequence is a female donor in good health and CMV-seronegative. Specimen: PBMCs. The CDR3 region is CASSLSGQGLSYTF. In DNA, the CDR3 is TGTGCCAGCAGCCTCTCGGGACAGGGGTTAAGCTACACCTTC. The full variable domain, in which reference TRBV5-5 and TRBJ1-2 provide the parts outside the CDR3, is DAGVTQSPTHLIKTRGQQVTLRCSPISGHKSVSWYQQVLGQGPQFIFQYYEKEERGRGNFPDRFSARQFPNYSSELNVNALLLGDSALYLCASSLSGQGLSYTFGSGTRLTVV.